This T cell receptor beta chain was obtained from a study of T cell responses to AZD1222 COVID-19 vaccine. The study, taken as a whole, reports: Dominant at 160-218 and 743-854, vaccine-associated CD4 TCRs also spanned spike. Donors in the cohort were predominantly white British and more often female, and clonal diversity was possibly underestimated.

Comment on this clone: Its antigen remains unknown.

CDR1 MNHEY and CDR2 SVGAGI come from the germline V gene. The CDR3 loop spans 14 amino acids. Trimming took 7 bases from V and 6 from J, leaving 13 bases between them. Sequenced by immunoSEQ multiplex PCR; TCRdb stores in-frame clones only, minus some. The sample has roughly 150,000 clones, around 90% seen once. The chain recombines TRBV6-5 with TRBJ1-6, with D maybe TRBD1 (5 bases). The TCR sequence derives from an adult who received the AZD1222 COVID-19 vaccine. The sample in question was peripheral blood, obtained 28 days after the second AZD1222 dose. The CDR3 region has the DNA TGTGCCAGCACCCGGGGGGGTACTAATTCACCCCTCCACTTT. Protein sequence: CASTRGGTNSPLHF.